A selection of T cell receptor beta chains follows, all from one sample in a study of Graves' ophthalmopathy and Graves' hyperthyroidism. TCRdb re-called the multiplex PCR reads with MiXCR, one entry per CDR3 protein. The profile covers roughly 380,000 distinct CDR3 sequences, with 15% appearing a single time and about 7.3% taken by the ten largest. Sequencing used peripheral blood. These receptors were obtained from a young woman with stable Graves' hyperthyroidism. The CDR3 runs from the conserved cysteine through the conserved F or W. Each record gives: J gene, V gene, CDR3 length, clone size, D gene, CDR3 DNA, CDR3 protein. D genes are given only for firm matches. The size of a clone is reported for some rows only, either as once, few or many, or as a class for expanded clones.

j_call: TRBJ2-7; v_call: TRBV5-1; cdr3_length: 14; clone_size: -; d_call: -; cdr3_nt: TGCGCCAGCAGCTTGGCCGGGAGTTTCTACGAGCAGTACTTC; cdr3_aa: CASSLAGSFYEQYF
j_call: TRBJ2-4; v_call: TRBV6-2/TRBV6-3; cdr3_length: 19; clone_size: many; d_call: -; cdr3_nt: TGTGCCAGCAGTTACTCGATGTACGGAGGTGTAGAAGCCAAAAACATTCAGTACTTC; cdr3_aa: CASSYSMYGGVEAKNIQYF
j_call: TRBJ2-7; v_call: TRBV12-5; cdr3_length: 15; clone_size: many; d_call: TRBD2; cdr3_nt: TGTGCTAGTGGTGAGGCGGGAGCAAGCTCCTACGAGCAGTACTTC; cdr3_aa: CASGEAGASSYEQYF
j_call: TRBJ1-5; v_call: TRBV12-3/TRBV12-4; cdr3_length: 19; clone_size: many; d_call: -; cdr3_nt: TGTGCCAGCAGTTTAGTGGTCAAATTCGGCCTATATAGCAATCAGCCCCAGCATTTT; cdr3_aa: CASSLVVKFGLYSNQPQHF
j_call: TRBJ2-4; v_call: TRBV12-3/TRBV12-4; cdr3_length: 16; clone_size: many; d_call: TRBD2; cdr3_nt: TGTGCCACCGGGGACTACATTTCTATAGCCAAAAACATTCAGTACTTC; cdr3_aa: CATGDYISIAKNIQYF
j_call: TRBJ1-5; v_call: TRBV11-1; cdr3_length: 16; clone_size: -; d_call: TRBD1; cdr3_nt: TGTGCCAGCAGCTCTGTGGGACAGGGCCTAAATCAGCCCCAGCATTTT; cdr3_aa: CASSSVGQGLNQPQHF
j_call: TRBJ2-4; v_call: TRBV5-1; cdr3_length: 16; clone_size: many; d_call: TRBD2; cdr3_nt: TGCGCCAGCAGCTTTGGACTAGCGGGGACCAAAAACATTCAGTACTTC; cdr3_aa: CASSFGLAGTKNIQYF
j_call: TRBJ2-5; v_call: TRBV9; cdr3_length: 14; clone_size: many; d_call: -; cdr3_nt: TGTGCCAGCAGCGTAGGTACAGACCAAGAGACCCAGTACTTC; cdr3_aa: CASSVGTDQETQYF
j_call: TRBJ2-5; v_call: TRBV6-5; cdr3_length: 14; clone_size: many; d_call: -; cdr3_nt: TGTGCCATGGGATTCAAAGTGGGCCAAGAGACCCAGTACTTC; cdr3_aa: CAMGFKVGQETQYF
j_call: TRBJ2-2; v_call: TRBV20-1; cdr3_length: 13; clone_size: many; d_call: -; cdr3_nt: TGCAGTGCCCACGACAGTTTCGCCGGGGAGCTGTTTTTT; cdr3_aa: CSAHDSFAGELFF
j_call: TRBJ2-7; v_call: TRBV12-3/TRBV12-4; cdr3_length: 14; clone_size: many; d_call: TRBD1; cdr3_nt: TGTGCCAGCAGTAAAGACAGGGCCTCCTACGAGCAGTACTTC; cdr3_aa: CASSKDRASYEQYF
j_call: TRBJ2-2; v_call: TRBV7-2; cdr3_length: 13; clone_size: many; d_call: -; cdr3_nt: TGTGCCAGCACGGTCTCGAACACCGGGGAGCTGTTTTTT; cdr3_aa: CASTVSNTGELFF
j_call: TRBJ2-2; v_call: TRBV29-1; cdr3_length: 15; clone_size: few; d_call: -; cdr3_nt: TGCAGCGTTGGAGCCAGGGCTACGAACACCGGGGAGCTGTTTTTT; cdr3_aa: CSVGARATNTGELFF
j_call: TRBJ1-2; v_call: TRBV24-1; cdr3_length: 14; clone_size: many; d_call: -; cdr3_nt: TGTGCCACCAGTGACACGCTGGGCTGGGGTGGCTACACCTTC; cdr3_aa: CATSDTLGWGGYTF
j_call: TRBJ2-5; v_call: TRBV19; cdr3_length: 16; clone_size: many; d_call: -; cdr3_nt: TGTGCCAGTAGTATAGACCCAGGAGGGGGGAGGGAGACCCAGTACTTC; cdr3_aa: CASSIDPGGGRETQYF
j_call: TRBJ1-3; v_call: TRBV12-3/TRBV12-4; cdr3_length: 13; clone_size: many; d_call: -; cdr3_nt: TGTGCCAGCAGTTTTGCAGGGGGAAACACCATATATTTT; cdr3_aa: CASSFAGGNTIYF
j_call: TRBJ1-5; v_call: TRBV4-2; cdr3_length: 18; clone_size: many; d_call: -; cdr3_nt: TGTGCCAGCAGCCAAGAAGGATATGGGGTTAGTGGCAATCAGCCCCAGCATTTT; cdr3_aa: CASSQEGYGVSGNQPQHF
j_call: TRBJ2-7; v_call: TRBV5-1; cdr3_length: 15; clone_size: -; d_call: TRBD1; cdr3_nt: TGCGCCAGCAGCCCTTACGGGACAGGTACCTACGAGCAGTACTTC; cdr3_aa: CASSPYGTGTYEQYF
j_call: TRBJ2-7; v_call: TRBV20-1; cdr3_length: 15; clone_size: many; d_call: -; cdr3_nt: TGCAGTGCCCGGGGGTTTAGGGGGCAAGGCTACGAGCAGTACTTC; cdr3_aa: CSARGFRGQGYEQYF
j_call: TRBJ1-2; v_call: TRBV5-1; cdr3_length: 13; clone_size: few; d_call: -; cdr3_nt: TGCGCCAGCAGCTTGGTTCCGAGGAGTGGCTACACCTTC; cdr3_aa: CASSLVPRSGYTF
j_call: TRBJ2-4; v_call: TRBV6-2/TRBV6-3; cdr3_length: 15; clone_size: many; d_call: -; cdr3_nt: TGTGCCAGCATGTCGGAACAACTAGCCAAAAACATTCAGTACTTC; cdr3_aa: CASMSEQLAKNIQYF
j_call: TRBJ2-7; v_call: TRBV20-1; cdr3_length: 15; clone_size: few; d_call: -; cdr3_nt: TGCAGTGCTAGAGATTTAAGGCACAGATCCTACGAGCAGTACTTC; cdr3_aa: CSARDLRHRSYEQYF
j_call: TRBJ1-2; v_call: TRBV19; cdr3_length: 15; clone_size: -; d_call: TRBD1; cdr3_nt: TGTGCCAGTAGTGTAGCGGGACAGGGGCCTTATGGCTACACCTTC; cdr3_aa: CASSVAGQGPYGYTF
j_call: TRBJ2-7; v_call: TRBV3-1; cdr3_length: 12; clone_size: many; d_call: -; cdr3_nt: TGTGCCAGCAGCCAATCGGGGTACGAGCAGTACTTC; cdr3_aa: CASSQSGYEQYF
j_call: TRBJ1-1; v_call: TRBV20-1; cdr3_length: 13; clone_size: many; d_call: -; cdr3_nt: TGCAGTGCTAGATGGCAGGGAGGGACTGAAGCTTTCTTT; cdr3_aa: CSARWQGGTEAFF
j_call: TRBJ1-2; v_call: TRBV7-2; cdr3_length: 15; clone_size: many; d_call: -; cdr3_nt: TGTGCCAGCAGCTTAGCTAGGGGACTCCCTTTTGGCTACACCTTC; cdr3_aa: CASSLARGLPFGYTF
j_call: TRBJ1-2; v_call: TRBV7-2; cdr3_length: 13; clone_size: -; d_call: TRBD1; cdr3_nt: TGTGCCAGCAGCTGGAAGACAGGGCATGGCTACACCTTC; cdr3_aa: CASSWKTGHGYTF
j_call: TRBJ1-6; v_call: TRBV7-2; cdr3_length: 13; clone_size: many; d_call: -; cdr3_nt: TGTGCCAGCAGCTTAGTGGTTAATTCACCCCTCCACTTT; cdr3_aa: CASSLVVNSPLHF
j_call: TRBJ1-1; v_call: TRBV5-1; cdr3_length: 13; clone_size: many; d_call: -; cdr3_nt: TGCGCCAGCAGCTTGCGGTGGGGCGCCGAAGCTTTCTTT; cdr3_aa: CASSLRWGAEAFF
j_call: TRBJ2-5; v_call: TRBV12-3/TRBV12-4; cdr3_length: 13; clone_size: many; d_call: TRBD1; cdr3_nt: TGTGCCAGCAGCTGGGACAGGGTGGAGACCCAGTACTTC; cdr3_aa: CASSWDRVETQYF
j_call: TRBJ2-7; v_call: TRBV19; cdr3_length: 14; clone_size: many; d_call: TRBD1; cdr3_nt: TGTGCCAGTAGTTCCCGGACAGGGAACTACGAGCAGTACTTC; cdr3_aa: CASSSRTGNYEQYF
j_call: TRBJ2-5; v_call: TRBV4-1; cdr3_length: 15; clone_size: few; d_call: -; cdr3_nt: TGCGCCAGCAGCCAGAGGATGCGCGGCCCAGAGACCCAGTACTTC; cdr3_aa: CASSQRMRGPETQYF
j_call: TRBJ1-1; v_call: TRBV6-5; cdr3_length: 16; clone_size: many; d_call: -; cdr3_nt: TGTGCCAGCACCCGCCACCCCCAGGGAACTCGCACTGAAGCTTTCTTT; cdr3_aa: CASTRHPQGTRTEAFF
j_call: TRBJ1-2; v_call: TRBV29-1; cdr3_length: 12; clone_size: many; d_call: -; cdr3_nt: TGCAGCGTTTACAGGGTCAGGCATGGCTACACCTTC; cdr3_aa: CSVYRVRHGYTF
j_call: TRBJ2-2; v_call: TRBV20-1; cdr3_length: 13; clone_size: many; d_call: -; cdr3_nt: TGCAGTGCAACAGGGGACTACACCGGGGAGCTGTTTTTT; cdr3_aa: CSATGDYTGELFF
j_call: TRBJ2-7; v_call: TRBV12-3/TRBV12-4; cdr3_length: 15; clone_size: -; d_call: TRBD2; cdr3_nt: TGTGCCAGCAGTTTTGTAGCGGGAGGCGGTGGCGAGCAGTACTTC; cdr3_aa: CASSFVAGGGGEQYF
j_call: TRBJ2-7; v_call: TRBV5-6; cdr3_length: 14; clone_size: few; d_call: TRBD1; cdr3_nt: TGTGCCAGCAGCTTACGTGGACAGGGAGGCGAGCAGTACTTC; cdr3_aa: CASSLRGQGGEQYF
j_call: TRBJ2-5; v_call: TRBV2; cdr3_length: 15; clone_size: many; d_call: -; cdr3_nt: TGTGCCACCCATCTTTTGGGACCCTTCGGAGAGACCCAGTACTTC; cdr3_aa: CATHLLGPFGETQYF
j_call: TRBJ1-2; v_call: TRBV29-1; cdr3_length: 14; clone_size: many; d_call: -; cdr3_nt: TGCAGCGTTGAACGCGGGACATCTACGGGGGGCTACACCTTC; cdr3_aa: CSVERGTSTGGYTF
j_call: TRBJ1-3; v_call: TRBV7-9; cdr3_length: 15; clone_size: -; d_call: -; cdr3_nt: TGTGCCAGCAGCCCTCAGGAGAGCTCTGGAAACACCATATATTTT; cdr3_aa: CASSPQESSGNTIYF
j_call: TRBJ2-5; v_call: TRBV12-5; cdr3_length: 19; clone_size: many; d_call: -; cdr3_nt: TGTGCTAGTGCCTTCCGGAGGGAAGGGGTTCTGCGGGGCCAAGAGACCCAGTACTTC; cdr3_aa: CASAFRREGVLRGQETQYF
j_call: TRBJ1-6; v_call: TRBV19; cdr3_length: 17; clone_size: many; d_call: TRBD1; cdr3_nt: TGTGCCAGTAGTATAAGGACAGGGAATTCGGTTAATTCACCCCTCCACTTT; cdr3_aa: CASSIRTGNSVNSPLHF
j_call: TRBJ1-1; v_call: TRBV6-5; cdr3_length: 17; clone_size: many; d_call: -; cdr3_nt: TGTGCCAGCAGTTACTACCATTTAATTGAGGGTCTCACTGAAGCTTTCTTT; cdr3_aa: CASSYYHLIEGLTEAFF
j_call: TRBJ1-2; v_call: TRBV7-3; cdr3_length: 14; clone_size: -; d_call: -; cdr3_nt: TGTGCCAGCAGCACCACAATGGGGGGGGTCGGTTACACCTTC; cdr3_aa: CASSTTMGGVGYTF
j_call: TRBJ2-7; v_call: TRBV11-2; cdr3_length: 15; clone_size: many; d_call: TRBD2; cdr3_nt: TGTGCCAGCAGCTCCCAGCGGGGTAGTGTCTACGAGCAGTACTTC; cdr3_aa: CASSSQRGSVYEQYF
j_call: TRBJ2-3; v_call: TRBV6-2/TRBV6-3; cdr3_length: 13; clone_size: few; d_call: -; cdr3_nt: TGTGCCAGCAGTTACGACGGGCTGAATACGCAGTATTTT; cdr3_aa: CASSYDGLNTQYF
j_call: TRBJ1-3; v_call: TRBV18; cdr3_length: 16; clone_size: once; d_call: -; cdr3_nt: TGTGCCAGCTCAGCAAAACAGGGCCTCTCTGGAAACACCATATATTTT; cdr3_aa: CASSAKQGLSGNTIYF
j_call: TRBJ1-2; v_call: TRBV6-1; cdr3_length: 13; clone_size: -; d_call: -; cdr3_nt: TGTGCCAGCAGCGCGATCAGGGGAAATGGCTACACCTTC; cdr3_aa: CASSAIRGNGYTF
j_call: TRBJ2-7; v_call: TRBV12-3/TRBV12-4; cdr3_length: 15; clone_size: many; d_call: TRBD1; cdr3_nt: TGTGCCAGCACTACAACGAGGACAGGGGGAAACGAGCAGTACTTC; cdr3_aa: CASTTTRTGGNEQYF
j_call: TRBJ2-1; v_call: TRBV12-3/TRBV12-4; cdr3_length: 12; clone_size: -; d_call: -; cdr3_nt: TGTGCCAGCAGTTACGGGGTAGGTGAGCAGTTCTTC; cdr3_aa: CASSYGVGEQFF
j_call: TRBJ2-3; v_call: TRBV9; cdr3_length: 15; clone_size: -; d_call: TRBD2; cdr3_nt: TGTGCCAGCAGCTTTAGCGGGGGGGCCACAGATACGCAGTATTTT; cdr3_aa: CASSFSGGATDTQYF
j_call: TRBJ2-2; v_call: TRBV11-2; cdr3_length: 18; clone_size: many; d_call: TRBD2; cdr3_nt: TGTGCCAGCAGCTTGTATTGGCTGGCTAGCGGGGGGACCGGGGAGCTGTTTTTT; cdr3_aa: CASSLYWLASGGTGELFF
j_call: TRBJ2-2; v_call: TRBV11-2; cdr3_length: 16; clone_size: many; d_call: -; cdr3_nt: TGTGCCAGCAGCTTAGTGGGGGGGCCTGGGTCCGGGGAGCTGTTTTTT; cdr3_aa: CASSLVGGPGSGELFF